This entry lists 21 T cell receptor beta chains sequenced from one sample in a study of Graves' ophthalmopathy and Graves' hyperthyroidism. RNA served as the template for amplifying TCR beta CDR3 regions. An opening RT-PCR round employed HTBI primers and preceded a second-round multiplex PCR. In TCRdb, the multiplex PCR reads were re-called with MiXCR into one record per CDR3 protein. This repertoire shows hundreds of thousands of distinct CDR3 sequences, roughly 39% found once; its top ten account for 3% to 3.5%. The sequencing input was peripheral blood. These receptors originate from an adult man with Graves' ophthalmopathy.

This clonotype was observed a few times. The CDR3 DNA reads as TGTGCCAGCAGTTCCCCGGGACAGGGGAGCTCCTATAATTCACCCCTCCACTTT. Translated: CASSSPGQGSSYNSPLHF. The genes are TRBV12-3 or TRBV12-4 and TRBJ1-6; 10 bases fit TRBD1. V shed 4 bases and J 0 bases; nucleotides not matched to a gene: 6. The CDR3 has 18 residues.

This clonotype was counted ten times or more. This chain uses TRBV2 with TRBJ2-2, with D maybe TRBD2 (6 bases). Germline V lookup: CDR1 SNHLY, CDR2 FYNNEI. The germline V and J ends were trimmed by 2 bases and 9 bases, with 13 bases remaining between them. There are 14 residues in the CDR3. The CDR3 DNA follows: TGTGCCAGCAGTGAACCGGAGGGAAGGCGGGAGCTGTTTTTT. As protein: CASSEPEGRRELFF. Full variable domain (remainder filled in from reference TRBV2 and TRBJ2-2): EPEVTQTPSHQVTQMGQEVILRCVPISNHLYFYWYRQILGQKVEFLVSFYNNEISEKSEIFDDQFSVERPDGSNFTLKIRSTKLEDSAMYFCASSEPEGRRELFFGEGSRLTVL.

The gene calls are TRBV10-2 and TRBJ1-5, with a possible D match to TRBD1 (6 bases). Germline assignment: CDR1 WSHSY and CDR2 SAAADI. V was pared by 5 bases and J by 9 bases, with 11 bases between. The CDR3 contains 12 residues. CDR3: CASSYRVGPQHF. The CDR3 DNA follows: TGCGCCAGCAGTTACAGGGTCGGGCCCCAGCATTTT.

This clonotype showed up many times. This chain links TRBV10-2 with TRBJ2-7, with D possibly called TRBD1 or TRBD2 (7 bases each). The CDR3 sequence is 14 residues long. The germline gives CDR1 WSHSY, CDR2 SAAADI. Trimming removed 5 bases at V and 4 bases at J, with 15 bases between. CDR3 amino acids: CASSKFRGGYEQYF. The CDR3 nucleotides read TGCGCCAGCAGTAAATTCAGGGGGGGGTACGAGCAGTACTTC.

This clonotype was seen many times. The V and J genes are TRBV5-1 and TRBJ1-6; 8 nucleotides align to TRBD1. Germline CDR1 and CDR2: SGHRS and YFSETQ. J was trimmed by 7 bases and V by 2 bases; bases with no gene match: 2. The CDR3 runs to 14 residues. The CDR3 region is CASSFTGGNSPLHF. CDR3 DNA: TGCGCCAGCAGCTTTACAGGGGGGAATTCACCCCTCCACTTT.

The chain employs TRBV28 and TRBJ1-5, with 8 bases lining up with TRBD1. The length of the CDR3 is 13 residues. Trimming removed 7 bases from V and 6 bases from J; junction bases left unmatched: 5. CDR1 and CDR2 (germline): MDHEN, SYDVKM. CDR3 amino acids: CASTGQGGQPQHF. DNA for the CDR3: TGTGCCAGCACCGGACAGGGCGGTCAGCCCCAGCATTTT.

As to this clonotype: The junction differs from germline at one of its ends, possibly a read error. CDR3 sequence reads: CASSSGQGNEQYF. CDR3 sequence (DNA): TGTGCCAGCAGTTCGGGACAGGGTAACGAGCAGTACTTC. V and J are TRBV24-1 and TRBJ2-7, with TRBD1 matching 9 bases. The CDR3 contains 13 residues. Germline loops: CDR1 KGHDR, CDR2 SFDVKD.

The V and J genes are TRBV14 and TRBJ1-3, with D perhaps TRBD1 (5 bases). With 0 bases removed from V and 4 bases from J, the gap between germline ends came to 19 bases. Per germline, CDR1 SGHDN and CDR2 FVKESK. This CDR3 has 18 residues. CDR3 amino acids: CASSQDGSRGPVGNTIYF. CDR3 nucleotide sequence: TGTGCCAGCAGCCAAGACGGTAGCCGGGGCCCAGTCGGAAACACCATATATTTT.

DNA of the CDR3: TGCAGCGTGCCCTCTTCGGGAGCTTTCTTT. It specifies CSVPSSGAFF. The V gene is TRBV29-1, the J gene TRBJ1-1; D ambiguous. The V end lost 6 bases, the J end lost 10 bases, and 12 bases lay between the germline ends. Per germline, CDR1 SQVTM and CDR2 ANQGSEA. The CDR3 sequence is 10 residues long.

This clonotype was detected ten times or more. V usage is TRBV19 and J usage is TRBJ1-6, with 8 nucleotides matching TRBD1. CDR1 is LNHDA, CDR2 SQIVND, per germline (reference sequence). This CDR3 contains 14 residues. V shed 7 bases and J 5 bases; nucleotides not matched to a gene: 4. CDR3 region: CASTWDRNNSPLHF. CDR3 coding DNA: TGTGCCAGTACGTGGGACAGGAATAATTCACCCCTCCACTTT.

CDR3 sequence: CASRTDRVNEQYF. The CDR3 DNA reads as TGTGCCAGCAGAACCGACAGGGTCAACGAGCAGTACTTC. The chain links TRBV7-9 to TRBJ2-7; 7 bases agree with TRBD1. The CDR3 length is 13 residues. With 6 bases clipped from V and 5 bases from J, the junction kept 7 bases outside the gene matches. Germline CDR1 SEHNR, CDR2 FQNEAQ (reference sequence).

This clonotype came up many times. V is TRBV2 and J is TRBJ1-3; D unclear. Germline V gene sequence: CDR1 SNHLY, CDR2 FYNNEI. The CDR3 consists of 14 residues. Trimming removed 6 bases from V and 0 bases from J, with 9 bases in between. CDR3 sequence (DNA): TGTGCCAGCAGAAGAGAGAGCTCTGGAAACACCATATATTTT. This sequence encodes CASRRESSGNTIYF.

As for this clonotype: This may arise from a read error, as a much more abundant clone is one base away. V usage is TRBV9 and J usage is TRBJ1-5; D call uncertain. Looked up from germline, CDR1 is SGDLS and CDR2 is YYNGEE. The CDR3 is 13 amino acids. Deletions cut 6 bases from V and 1 base from J, with 8 bases between. The CDR3 is CASNETSNQPQHF. CDR3 bases: TGTGCCAGCAATGAGACAAGCAATCAGCCCCAGCATTTT.

To note about this clonotype: This may be a read error: a much more frequent sequence differs by one nucleotide. The rearrangement links TRBV7-9 to TRBJ1-2; TRBD1 might be the D (5 bases). The germline V gene encodes CDR1 SEHNR and CDR2 FQNEAQ (reference sequence). Between the trimmed V and J ends, which lost 8 bases and 7 bases, there was a span of 20 bases. The CDR3 is 14 amino acids. CDR3 DNA sequence: TGTGCCAGCGGCCCGTTGGTGGGGGAATCTGGCTACACCTTC. Translating it yields CASGPLVGESGYTF.

This clonotype was recorded at least ten times. The chain recombines TRBV12-3 or TRBV12-4 with TRBJ1-1; D gene uncertain. With 4 bases removed from V and 5 bases from J, the gap between germline ends came to 17 bases. This CDR3 is 15 amino acids long. The CDR3, as DNA: TGTGCCAGCAGTTCATGGACCAGACATGAGACTGAAGCTTTCTTT. Translated, it gives CASSSWTRHETEAFF.

This clonotype was found once. The rearrangement links TRBV6-6 to TRBJ1-1, with 7 bases that match TRBD1. The J segment lost 6 bases and the V segment lost 2 bases, leaving 9 bases of the junction unmatched. Germline CDR1 is MNHNY and CDR2 is SVGAGI (reference sequence). The CDR3 is made up of 15 amino acids. The CDR3: CASSYGGQSNAEAFF. CDR3 in DNA: TGTGCCAGCAGTTACGGGGGACAGAGTAACGCTGAAGCTTTCTTT.

This clonotype was counted many times. This sequence joins TRBV3-1 and TRBJ1-2, with TRBD1 identical over 7 bases. This CDR3 region has 14 residues. Looked up from germline, CDR1 is LGHDT and CDR2 is YNNKEL (reference sequence). The V and J ends lost 1 base and 10 bases, in that order; junction bases with no gene match: 9. In DNA, the CDR3 is TGTGCCAGCAGCCAAGGACAGGGTCAAAGGGTCTACACCTTC. It encodes CASSQGQGQRVYTF. The variable domain in full, completed from reference TRBV3-1 and TRBJ1-2, reads DTAVSQTPKYLVTQMGNDKSIKCEQNLGHDTMYWYKQDSKKFLKIMFSYNNKELIINETVPNRFSPKSPDKAHLNLHINSLELGDSAVYFCASSQGQGQRVYTFGSGTRLTVV.

The CDR3 bases are TGCAGCCGACAGGGACAGGGTGGAGAAAAACTGTTTTTT. Amino acid sequence: CSRQGQGGEKLFF. The gene calls are TRBV29-1 and TRBJ1-4, with 9 bases matching TRBD1. The length of the CDR3 is 13 residues. The ends lost 8 bases at V and 8 bases at J; junction bases unmatched: 9. Germline V gene lookup returns CDR1 SQVTM and CDR2 ANQGSEA.

The V gene is TRBV7-9, the J gene TRBJ2-5; D may be TRBD2 (7 bases). The CDR3 totals 17 residues. The V and J ends lost 2 bases and 11 bases respectively, with 27 bases between them. Germline CDR1 SEHNR, CDR2 FQNEAQ (reference sequence). This CDR3 is CASSLKILSGTKDTQYF. The DNA of the CDR3 is TGTGCCAGCAGCTTAAAGATCCTAAGCGGGACAAAAGATACGCAGTACTTC.

V and J are TRBV12-5 and TRBJ2-5, with D perhaps TRBD1 (6 bases). Germline loops: CDR1 LGHNT, CDR2 FRNRAP. The CDR3 is 13 amino acids. V was cut by 8 bases and J by 5 bases, with 15 bases left in between. CDR3: CASLAGDVETQYF. As DNA, the CDR3 is TGTGCTAGTCTGGCAGGGGATGTTGAGACCCAGTACTTC.

The chain's CDR3 is CASSLVDTAELFF. The CDR3 nucleotides are TGTGCCAGCAGCTTAGTTGATACAGCGGAACTGTTTTTT. The chain combines TRBV7-9 with TRBJ1-4; D gene unclear. Germline values: CDR1 SEHNR, CDR2 FQNEAQ (reference sequence). The CDR3 covers 13 residues. Between the trimmed V and J ends, which lost 1 base and 12 bases, there was a span of 12 bases.